One sample yielded the 9 T cell receptor beta chains listed below, sequenced in a study of blood T cell repertoires in COVID-19. Clones were read by immunoSEQ multiplex PCR, and TCRdb kept only the in-frame ones, dropping some. This sample has 150,000 or so clones; around 85% occur once, and the top ten carry approximately 3%. Specimen: peripheral blood. These receptors all stem from a human donor with acute or convalescent COVID-19. The donor label of this sample is uncertain.

The chain couples TRBV6-5 to TRBJ1-5; possible D gene TRBD1, 5 bases. V shed 7 bases and J shed 6 bases, with 19 bases lying between them. Germline-derived CDR1 and CDR2 are MNHEY and SVGAGI. The CDR3 is 15 residues long. Written as DNA, the CDR3 is TGTGCCAGCAATCCCCAGGGAGGGTTGGGTCAGCCCCAGCATTTT. It codes for CASNPQGGLGQPQHF.

The rearrangement uses TRBV18 and TRBJ1-1; 8 bases align to TRBD1. Germline-derived CDR1 and CDR2 are KGHSH and LQKENI. This CDR3 comprises 14 residues. V trimming: 6 bases; J trimming: 1 base; junction bases outside the gene matches: 4. The CDR3 loop reads CASSRDRSNTEAFF. The CDR3 DNA follows: TGTGCCAGCTCCCGGGACAGGTCGAACACTGAAGCTTTCTTT. Drawing the rest from reference TRBV18 and TRBJ1-1, the complete variable domain is NAGVMQNPRHLVRRRGQEARLRCSPMKGHSHVYWYRQLPEEGLKFMVYLQKENIIDESGMPKERFSAEFPKEGPSILRIQQVVRGDSAAYFCASSRDRSNTEAFFGQGTRLTVV.

V is TRBV6-5 and J is TRBJ1-2; D is unclear. The CDR3 runs to 11 residues. Looked up from germline, CDR1 is MNHEY and CDR2 is SVGAGI. Deletions cut 6 bases from V and 4 bases from J, with 6 bases between. The CDR3 sequence is CASSSFYGYTF. The CDR3 region has the DNA TGTGCCAGCAGCTCGTTCTATGGCTACACCTTC.

The chain carries TRBV19 and TRBJ1-3; D is possibly TRBD1 (5 bases). V lost 10 bases to trimming and J lost 0 bases, with 13 bases between them. Per the germline V gene, CDR1 is LNHDA and CDR2 is SQIVND (reference sequence). The CDR3 is 14 amino acids. CDR3 in DNA: TGTGCCACATTACAGGACAACTCTGGAAACACCATATATTTT. Its protein product is CATLQDNSGNTIYF.

The chain combines TRBV24-1 with TRBJ1-2, with 7 bases matching TRBD1. The junction had 8 bases not matched to a gene; V was cut back by 3 bases and J by 5 bases. Germline V gene sequence: CDR1 KGHDR, CDR2 SFDVKD. The CDR3 contains 15 residues. The DNA of the CDR3 is TGTGCCACCAGTGATGGGCAGGGGGTTAATTATGGCTACACCTTC. Translated: CATSDGQGVNYGYTF.

The chain couples TRBV7-3 to TRBJ2-1, with TRBD1 identical over 11 bases. Germline V CDR1 and CDR2: SGHTA, FQGTGA. Trimming took 5 bases from V and 10 from J; bases not matched to a gene: 7. This CDR3 has 14 amino acids. The DNA of the CDR3 is TGTGCCAGCAGCCTCGGGACAGGGGGGGCAGAGCAGTTCTTC. Its translation: CASSLGTGGAEQFF.

The rearrangement joins TRBV3-1 (or the pseudogene TRBV3-2) to TRBJ1-1; D might be TRBD1 (5 bases). Trimming removed 4 bases from V and 1 base from J, with 10 bases in between. The CDR3 is 14 amino acids. CDR1 and CDR2 (germline): LGHDT, YNNKEL (reference sequence). The CDR3 reads CASSLRQQNTEAFF. The CDR3 coding sequence is TGTGCCAGCAGCCTCCGACAGCAGAACACTGAAGCTTTCTTT.

This chain connects TRBV4-2 to TRBJ1-5, with 7 bases aligning to TRBD1. The CDR3 sequence is 15 residues long. Germline-derived CDR1 and CDR2 are LGHNA and YNFKEQ. With V trimmed by 0 bases and J by 4 bases, 3 bases remained unmatched. For the CDR3, the DNA is TGTGCCAGCAGCCAAGATTTGACAGGGAATCAGCCCCAGCATTTT. This sequence encodes CASSQDLTGNQPQHF.

V usage is TRBV10-2 and J usage is TRBJ2-1; D is possibly TRBD1 (6 bases). The CDR3 contains 15 residues. V shed 2 bases and J shed 2 bases, with 10 bases lying between them. Germline V gene data show CDR1 as WSHSY and CDR2 as SAAADI. CDR3 sequence: CASSEDRIPYNEQFF. In DNA, the CDR3 is TGCGCCAGCAGTGAGGACAGGATTCCCTACAATGAGCAGTTCTTC.